Below are 21 T cell receptor beta chains sequenced from a single sample in a study of T cells after yellow fever vaccination. TCRdb itself ran the 5' RACE reads through MiXCR, one entry per CDR3 protein. The table has roughly 500,000 distinct CDR3 sequences, 15% to 20% seen once. The source material was PBMCs, sampled 15 days after the yellow fever booster vaccination. These receptor sequences come from a man aged 30 to 45 who received the YFV17D yellow fever vaccine.

The rearrangement joins TRBV5-1 to TRBJ1-1; D unresolved. V was shortened by 1 base and J by 4 bases, with 8 bases between the two germline ends. CDR3 length equals 13 residues. In germline, CDR1 is SGHRS, CDR2 YFSETQ. The CDR3 coding sequence is TGCGCCAGCAGCTTGACTCTTAGCACTGAAGCTTTCTTT. Its translation is CASSLTLSTEAFF.

The chain has TRBV3-1 and TRBJ2-3; D could derive from TRBD1 or TRBD2 (5 bases each). CDR1 and CDR2 from the germline V gene are LGHDT and YNNKEL (reference sequence). Trimming removed 6 bases from V and 2 bases from J, with 18 bases in between. This CDR3 spans 16 amino acids. The CDR3 is CASSPTSGTTTDTQYF. For the CDR3, the DNA is TGTGCCAGCAGTCCTACCTCCGGGACGACCACAGATACGCAGTATTTT.

This clonotype was seen more than once but under ten times. The chain links TRBV20-1 to TRBJ2-5; 15 bases are a match to TRBD2. Germline lookup yields CDR1 DFQATT and CDR2 SNEGSKA (reference sequence). The CDR3 consists of 15 residues. The junction had 4 bases not matched to a gene; V was cut back by 4 bases and J by 4 bases. CDR3 DNA: TGCAGTGCTACAAGGACTAGCGGGAGGGCAGAGACCCAGTACTTC. Translation gives CSATRTSGRAETQYF.

The chain carries TRBV10-2 and TRBJ2-3; D perhaps matches TRBD1 (5 bases). Trimming left V 5 bases short and J 1 base short, with 22 bases between. The length of the CDR3 is 18 residues. CDR1 and CDR2 from the germline V gene are WSHSY and SAAADI. The CDR3 reads CASSLYSGWGSGTDTQYF. In DNA form, the CDR3 reads TGCGCCAGCAGTCTTTACTCCGGGTGGGGCTCCGGCACAGATACGCAGTATTTT.

In this sample, this clonotype turned up a few times. The rearrangement joins TRBV7-9 to TRBJ2-5; possibly TRBD2 for D (6 bases). Between the trimmed V and J ends, which lost 2 bases and 5 bases, there was a span of 12 bases. CDR1 and CDR2 (germline): SEHNR, FQNEAQ (reference sequence). This CDR3 contains 14 residues. The CDR3 DNA is TGTGCCAGCAGCTTATTCGGGGCGGGGGAGACCCAGTACTTC. This gives the protein CASSLFGAGETQYF.

Only a few counts were recorded for this clonotype. The chain links TRBV7-2 to TRBJ2-1; 8 nucleotides align to TRBD2. J gave up 4 bases and V 8 bases, and 13 bases lay outside the gene matches. Germline V gene data show CDR1 as SGHTA and CDR2 as FQGNSA. This CDR3 comprises 16 residues. Written as DNA, the CDR3 is TGTGCCAGCGCTACGCGAGCCCGGGAGGGATACAATGAGCAGTTCTTC. Translation gives CASATRAREGYNEQFF.

The rearrangement joins TRBV7-9 to TRBJ2-7; possible D gene TRBD2, 5 bases. Deletions cut 7 bases from V and 5 bases from J, with 15 bases between. The CDR3 sequence is 13 residues long. Germline-derived CDR1 and CDR2 are SEHNR and FQNEAQ (reference sequence). DNA for the CDR3: TGTGCCAGCACCTTTAAGGGTAGCGACGAGCAGTACTTC. Translating gives CASTFKGSDEQYF.

The chain has TRBV9 and TRBJ2-3; D is possibly TRBD2 (6 bases). Between the trimmed V and J ends, which lost 1 base and 1 base, there was a span of 10 bases. There are 15 residues in the CDR3. CDR1 and CDR2 from the germline V gene are SGDLS and YYNGEE. CDR3 loop: CASSVSGLRTDTQYF. For the CDR3, the DNA is TGTGCCAGCAGCGTATCAGGACTACGCACAGATACGCAGTATTTT.

V gene TRBV25-1 combines with J gene TRBJ2-7, with TRBD1 matching 8 bases. CDR1 and CDR2 (germline): MGHDK, SYGVNS. The CDR3 is 15 residues long. The V segment lost 6 bases and the J segment 3 bases; nucleotides outside the gene matches: 10. CDR3 in amino acids: CASREDRGLCYEQYF. The CDR3 coding sequence is TGTGCCAGCAGAGAAGACAGGGGACTTTGCTACGAGCAGTACTTC.

The CDR3 is CSAHSGTEAFF. CDR3 bases: TGCAGTGCCCATTCCGGCACTGAAGCTTTCTTT. The genes are TRBV20-1 and TRBJ1-1; D is unclear. Germline-derived CDR1 and CDR2 are DFQATT and SNEGSKA (reference sequence). V shed 6 bases and J shed 4 bases, with 9 bases lying between them. The CDR3 contains 11 residues.

The gene calls are TRBV7-2 and TRBJ2-1; D perhaps matches TRBD2 (5 bases). Germline V CDR1 and CDR2: SGHTA, FQGNSA. The CDR3 sequence is 14 residues long. V was cut by 5 bases and J by 12 bases, with 20 bases left in between. CDR3 loop: CASSITPRAAGQFF. The CDR3 nucleotides are TGTGCCAGCAGCATCACCCCCCGGGCTGCGGGGCAGTTCTTC.

V is TRBV3-1 and J is TRBJ2-2; either TRBD1 or TRBD2 may supply D (5 bases each). The V end was cut by 7 bases, the J end by 4 bases, with 22 bases between. CDR1 and CDR2 from the germline V gene are LGHDT and YNNKEL (reference sequence). The CDR3 consists of 17 residues. The CDR3 DNA follows: TGTGCCAGCACCCGAGGGGCTTCAACGGTCAGCACCGGGGAGCTGTTTTTT. This codes for CASTRGASTVSTGELFF. The full variable domain, rest sourced from reference TRBV3-1 and TRBJ2-2, is DTAVSQTPKYLVTQMGNDKSIKCEQNLGHDTMYWYKQDSKKFLKIMFSYNNKELIINETVPNRFSPKSPDKAHLNLHINSLELGDSAVYFCASTRGASTVSTGELFFGEGSRLTVL.

This clonotype was seen more than once but under ten times. V is TRBV30 and J is TRBJ2-1, with a weak D call TRBD2 (5 bases). This CDR3 has 16 amino acids. The germline V gene encodes CDR1 GTSNPN and CDR2 SVGIG (reference sequence). Trimming cost V 1 base and J 0 bases, with 13 bases left between them. CDR3 loop: CAWSEAGLSSYNEQFF. The DNA of the CDR3 is TGTGCCTGGAGTGAGGCCGGACTGAGCTCCTACAATGAGCAGTTCTTC.

The table lists this clonotype with a few counts. The chain couples TRBV28 to TRBJ2-7; 8 bases map to TRBD1. The germline gives CDR1 MDHEN, CDR2 SYDVKM. V lost 2 bases, J lost 6 bases, and 6 bases stayed unmatched. The CDR3 sequence is 14 residues long. The CDR3 bases are TGTGCCAGCAGTTTACAGGGGGCGCTCGGCGAGCAGTACTTC. Translation: CASSLQGALGEQYF.

A few counts support this clonotype. The rearrangement joins TRBV20-1 to TRBJ2-7, with a weak D call TRBD2 (7 bases). From germline, CDR1 is DFQATT and CDR2 SNEGSKA (reference sequence). CDR3 length: 12 residues. The V end was cut by 6 bases, the J end by 0 bases, with 9 bases between. The CDR3 nucleotides read TGCAGTGCGGCGGGGGCCTCCTACGAGCAGTACTTC. It yields the protein CSAAGASYEQYF.

This clonotype was observed a few times. CDR3 sequence (DNA): TGCAGCGCCGCGTTGCGGAGTTCCTACAATGAGCAGTTCTTC. It encodes CSAALRSSYNEQFF. This chain joins TRBV29-1 and TRBJ2-1; D remains ambiguous. The germline gives CDR1 SQVTM, CDR2 ANQGSEA. The length of the CDR3 is 14 residues. Trimming removed 7 bases from V and 1 base from J, with 14 bases in between.

CDR3 loop: CSARAGGSTGELFF. The CDR3 nucleotides read TGCAGTGCTAGAGCAGGCGGGTCCACCGGGGAGCTGTTTTTT. This chain connects TRBV20-1 to TRBJ2-2; weak D call: TRBD2 (5 bases). V lost 1 base to trimming and J lost 4 bases, with 10 bases between them. The length of the CDR3 is 14 residues. Per germline, CDR1 DFQATT and CDR2 SNEGSKA (reference sequence).

This chain connects TRBV20-1 to TRBJ1-1; the D is unclear. The length of the CDR3 is 15 residues. V lost 2 bases and J lost 7, with 20 bases in between. Germline V gives CDR1 DFQATT, CDR2 SNEGSKA (reference sequence). The CDR3 loop reads CSARQFVQTPGEAFF. CDR3 nucleotides: TGCAGTGCTAGACAATTCGTCCAAACCCCGGGTGAAGCTTTCTTT.

The rearrangement links TRBV5-1 to TRBJ2-1; TRBD2 matches 7 bases. The CDR3 consists of 16 residues. Germline CDR1 reads SGHRS; CDR2 reads YFSETQ. The junction had 7 bases not matched to a gene; V was cut back by 0 bases and J by 4 bases. The CDR3 DNA sequence: TGCGCCAGCAGCTTGGGGTCTAGCGGTTTTTACAATGAGCAGTTCTTC. It yields the protein CASSLGSSGFYNEQFF.

The rearrangement uses TRBV3-1 and TRBJ1-1; D uncertain. Trimming took off 4 bases at V and 3 bases at J, with 12 bases between the two ends. The CDR3 consists of 14 residues. Germline V gene lookup returns CDR1 LGHDT and CDR2 YNNKEL (reference sequence). The CDR3 loop is CASSPGSADTEAFF. The CDR3 DNA reads TGTGCCAGCAGCCCGGGTTCGGCAGACACTGAAGCTTTCTTT.

There are a few counts of this clonotype. This chain uses TRBV7-8 with TRBJ2-4; tentative D call: TRBD2 (6 bases). Germline V gives CDR1 SGHVS, CDR2 FQNEAQ. This CDR3 is built from 15 residues. V was clipped by 5 bases and J by 6 bases, with 17 bases between them. The CDR3 here is CASSTRGGVGNIQYF. Here the CDR3 DNA reads TGTGCCAGCAGCACCCGGGGCGGGGTCGGAAACATTCAGTACTTC. The whole variable domain, filled in from reference TRBV7-8 and TRBJ2-4, reads GAGVSQSPRYKVAKRGQDVALRCDPISGHVSLFWYQQALGQGPEFLTYFQNEAQLDKSGLPSDRFFAERPEGSVSTLKIQRTQQEDSAVYLCASSTRGGVGNIQYFGAGTRLSVL.